The 13 T cell receptor beta chains below all came from one sample that was sequenced in a study of beta chain features in type 1 diabetes. cDNA synthesis used the whole RNA isolate, giving expressed TCRB sequences. The data were produced by immunoSEQ multiplex PCR, yet TCRdb's version contains in-frame clones alone and is incomplete. The table includes some 400,000 clones, roughly 16% detected once. The sequenced sample was naive CD4+ T cells from blood. These receptor sequences come from a woman younger than 35 in good health.

This clone was observed a few times. This rearrangement joins TRBV4-2 to TRBJ2-2; 7 positions match TRBD2. Germline V gene lookup returns CDR1 LGHNA and CDR2 YNFKEQ. The CDR3 covers 16 residues. Trimming removed 2 bases from V and 5 bases from J; junction bases left unmatched: 8. This CDR3 reads CASSQSRLALTGELFF. The DNA of the CDR3 is TGTGCCAGCAGCCAAAGTAGACTAGCTCTTACCGGGGAGCTGTTTTTT.

This clone was counted between two and nine times. The V gene is TRBV30, the J gene TRBJ1-1, with TRBD1 as a possible D gene (5 bases). The germline CDR1 and CDR2 sequences are GTSNPN and SVGIG (reference sequence). Trimming took off 0 bases at V and 0 bases at J, with 14 bases between the two ends. The CDR3 consists of 16 residues. The CDR3 DNA reads TGTGCCTGGAGTGTACCAGGGAACCCCCTGAACACTGAAGCTTTCTTT. Its translation: CAWSVPGNPLNTEAFF.

The chain uses TRBV7-9 and TRBJ2-5; tentatively, D is TRBD1 (5 bases). With 1 base removed from V and 5 bases from J, the gap between germline ends came to 11 bases. Germline V lookup: CDR1 SEHNR, CDR2 FQNEAQ (reference sequence). This CDR3 comprises 14 residues. CDR3 nucleotides: TGTGCCAGCAGCTTAGGGTCAGGGATCGAGACCCAGTACTTC. Encoded protein: CASSLGSGIETQYF.

The V gene is TRBV14, the J gene TRBJ2-5, with 11 bases lining up with TRBD2. This CDR3 is 16 amino acids long. Germline V gene sequence: CDR1 SGHDN, CDR2 FVKESK. After removal of 6 bases from V and 2 bases from J, the junction contained 8 bases not matched to a gene. CDR3 residues: CASSLSGRVWQETQYF. The CDR3 DNA reads as TGTGCCAGCAGTCTTAGCGGGAGGGTCTGGCAAGAGACCCAGTACTTC. The variable domain in full, with the rest retrieved from reference TRBV14 and TRBJ2-5, is EAGVTQFPSHSVIEKGQTVTLRCDPISGHDNLYWYRRVMGKEIKFLLHFVKESKQDESGMPNNRFLAERTGGTYSTLKVQPAELEDSGVYFCASSLSGRVWQETQYFGPGTRLLVL.

This clone occurred a few times. The chain has TRBV29-1 and TRBJ2-6; TRBD1 might be the D (6 bases). The CDR3 extends over 14 amino acids. Trimming pared 5 bases from V and 0 bases from J, leaving 8 bases between. Germline loops: CDR1 SQVTM, CDR2 ANQGSEA. The CDR3 nucleotides are TGCAGCGTTCACAGGGTCTCTGGGGCCAACGTCCTGACTTTC. This sequence encodes CSVHRVSGANVLTF.

This clone was detected a few times. It is unclear where the CDR3 begins or ends on the DNA, so no DNA is shown, and the CDR3 is as TCRdb lists it. The rearrangement joins TRBV25-1 to TRBJ2-4; the table gives TRBD1 as D, unverified against the DNA. Germline CDR1 and CDR2: MGHDK and SYGVNS. A total of 17 residues make up the CDR3, ends included. CDR3 sequence reads: CASSEFGPGVTKNIQYF.

The sample holds a few counts of this clone. The rearrangement links TRBV19 to TRBJ1-1, with 9 bases identical to TRBD1. The CDR3 runs 15 residues. V shed 9 bases and J 0 bases; nucleotides not matched to a gene: 8. The germline CDR1 and CDR2 sequences are LNHDA and SQIVND (reference sequence). CDR3 in amino acids: CASSTGGVLNTEAFF. For the CDR3, the DNA is TGTGCCAGCTCCACAGGGGGCGTCCTGAACACTGAAGCTTTCTTT. Looking up the rest from reference TRBV19 and TRBJ1-1 gives the full variable domain: DGGITQSPKYLFRKEGQNVTLSCEQNLNHDAMYWYRQDPGQGLRLIYYSQIVNDFQKGDIAEGYSVSREKKESFPLTVTSAQKNPTAFYLCASSTGGVLNTEAFFGQGTRLTVV.

V is TRBV7-9 and J is TRBJ1-3; TRBD1 might be the D (6 bases). V lost 3 bases to trimming and J lost 3 bases, with 9 bases between them. The CDR3 sequence is 14 residues long. Germline CDR1 is SEHNR and CDR2 is FQNEAQ (reference sequence). CDR3 sequence (DNA): TGTGCCAGCAGCTTGACAGGAATTGGAAACACCATATATTTT. This codes for CASSLTGIGNTIYF. Complete variable domain (other parts from reference TRBV7-9 and TRBJ1-3): DTGVSQNPRHKITKRGQNVTFRCDPISEHNRLYWYRQTLGQGPEFLTYFQNEAQLEKSRLLSDRFSAERPKGSFSTLEIQRTEQGDSAMYLCASSLTGIGNTIYFGEGSWLTVV.

This clone was counted a few times. The gene calls are TRBV5-1 and TRBJ2-7; 10 positions match TRBD2. The trim removed 4 bases at V and 3 bases at J, leaving 19 bases unmatched. The CDR3 sequence is 19 residues long. Germline assignment: CDR1 SGHRS and CDR2 YFSETQ. This CDR3 is CASSRNIRYSGRTLYEQYF. The CDR3 DNA is TGCGCCAGCAGCCGTAACATCCGGTATAGCGGGAGGACCCTCTACGAGCAGTACTTC.

This clone was seen more than once but under ten times. The CDR3 DNA reads TGTGCCAGCGCGTGGTCGGAGCTCGCGAACACCGGGGAGCTGTTTTTT. Protein product: CASAWSELANTGELFF. The chain employs TRBV27 and TRBJ2-2; no clear D. V lost 8 bases, J lost 0 bases, and 16 bases lay in between. CDR1 is MNHEY, CDR2 SMNVEV, per germline (reference sequence). The CDR3 is 16 amino acids.

The chain employs TRBV5-1 and TRBJ1-4; possible D gene TRBD1, 6 bases. Trimming stripped 4 bases from V and 6 bases from J, with 16 bases between. The CDR3 is 15 residues long. Germline-derived CDR1 and CDR2 are SGHRS and YFSETQ. CDR3 sequence reads: CASSRLRGWDEKLFF. As DNA, the CDR3 is TGCGCCAGCAGCCGCCTCAGGGGATGGGATGAAAAACTGTTTTTT.

J is TRBJ1-5 and V is TRBV28; D perhaps matches TRBD1 (5 bases). Germline V CDR1 and CDR2: MDHEN, SYDVKM. Trimming shortened V by 8 bases and J by 5 bases, and 19 bases separated the two germline ends. The CDR3 extends over 15 amino acids. CDR3 in amino acids: CASYRTDRQYQPQHF. CDR3 nucleotides: TGTGCCAGCTACCGGACGGACCGACAGTATCAGCCCCAGCATTTT.

This clone showed up just a few times. The chain links TRBV11-2 to TRBJ2-1; 10 positions match TRBD2. J lost 8 bases, V lost 3 bases, and 7 bases had no gene match. Per the germline V gene, CDR1 is SGHAT and CDR2 is FQNNGV. This CDR3 comprises 15 residues. CDR3 DNA sequence: TGTGCCAGCAGCTTCACTAGCGGGACCGGGCATGAGCAGTTCTTC. It yields the protein CASSFTSGTGHEQFF.